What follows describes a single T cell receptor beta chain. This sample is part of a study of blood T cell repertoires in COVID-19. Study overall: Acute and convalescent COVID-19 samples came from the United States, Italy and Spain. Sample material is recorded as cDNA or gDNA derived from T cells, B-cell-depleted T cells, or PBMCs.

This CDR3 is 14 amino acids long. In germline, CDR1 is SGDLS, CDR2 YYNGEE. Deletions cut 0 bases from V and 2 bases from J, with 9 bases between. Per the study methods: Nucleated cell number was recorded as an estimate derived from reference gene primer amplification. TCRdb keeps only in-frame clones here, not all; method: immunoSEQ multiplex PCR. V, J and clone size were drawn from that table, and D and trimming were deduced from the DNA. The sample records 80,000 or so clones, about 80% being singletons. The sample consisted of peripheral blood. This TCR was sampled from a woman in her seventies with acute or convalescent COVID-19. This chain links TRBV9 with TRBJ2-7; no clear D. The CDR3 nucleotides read TGTGCCAGCAGCGTAGACGGAGAGGCCTACGAGCAGTACTTC. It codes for CASSVDGEAYEQYF.